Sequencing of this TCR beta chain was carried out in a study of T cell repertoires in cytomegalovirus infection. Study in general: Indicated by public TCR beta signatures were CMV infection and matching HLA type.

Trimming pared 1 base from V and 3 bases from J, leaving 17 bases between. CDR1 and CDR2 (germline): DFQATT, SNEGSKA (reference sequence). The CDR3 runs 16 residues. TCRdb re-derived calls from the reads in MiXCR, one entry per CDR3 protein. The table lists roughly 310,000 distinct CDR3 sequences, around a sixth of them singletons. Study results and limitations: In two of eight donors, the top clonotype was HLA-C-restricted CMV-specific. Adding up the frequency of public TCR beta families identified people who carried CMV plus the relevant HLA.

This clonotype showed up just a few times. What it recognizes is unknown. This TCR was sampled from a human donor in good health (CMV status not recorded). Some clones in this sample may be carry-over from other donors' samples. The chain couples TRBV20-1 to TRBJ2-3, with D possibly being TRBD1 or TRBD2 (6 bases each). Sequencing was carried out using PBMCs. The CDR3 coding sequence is TGCAGTGCTAGAGCGCAATGGGGGGCAGCTACAGATACGCAGTATTTT. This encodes CSARAQWGAATDTQYF.